Included here is one TCR beta chain sequence, with context. This CDR3 spans 15 amino acids. Germline CDR1 is LNHDA and CDR2 is SQIVND (reference sequence). V was clipped by 7 bases and J by 1 base, with 17 bases between them. This specimen comes from a study of T cells in Graves' hyperthyroidism and ophthalmopathy. RNA transcripts yielded amplified TCR beta CDR3 regions. Researchers ran a first-round RT-PCR on the TCR CDR3 using the HTBI primer set. TCRdb re-called the multiplex PCR reads with MiXCR, one entry per CDR3 protein. The sample shows about 610,000 distinct CDR3 sequences, roughly 15% of them seen only once.

The rearrangement uses TRBV19 and TRBJ2-7; perhaps TRBD1 as D (6 bases). The source is a woman in her 40s with Graves' ophthalmopathy. The material sequenced was blood. The CDR3 DNA follows: TGTGCCAGTACCCAGGGCCCAGGGGCGTCCTACGAGCAGTACTTC. This encodes CASTQGPGASYEQYF.